This record concerns one TCR beta chain sequence. Its antigen is not known. This specimen comes from a study of T cell responses to AZD1222 COVID-19 vaccine. Method: immunoSEQ multiplex PCR; TCRdb's copy keeps in-frame clones and lacks some. Found here are about 140,000 clones, about 90% of them singletons; the top ten hold approximately 8%. CDR1 and CDR2 from the germline V gene are MDHEN and SYDVKM. The CDR3 covers 15 residues. V was pared by 2 bases and J by 1 base, with 9 bases between. Study-wide findings and caveats: A reported finding is that nearly half of spike-specific TCRs target unmutated variant regions.

The sample consisted of peripheral blood, taken 28 days after the second dose of the MenACWY control vaccine. The source is an adult who received the MenACWY meningococcal vaccine as a control. This chain joins TRBV28 and TRBJ2-1; D ambiguous. The CDR3 spells CASSLKSLSYNEQFF. The DNA of the CDR3 is TGTGCCAGCAGTTTAAAGTCGCTATCCTACAATGAGCAGTTCTTC.